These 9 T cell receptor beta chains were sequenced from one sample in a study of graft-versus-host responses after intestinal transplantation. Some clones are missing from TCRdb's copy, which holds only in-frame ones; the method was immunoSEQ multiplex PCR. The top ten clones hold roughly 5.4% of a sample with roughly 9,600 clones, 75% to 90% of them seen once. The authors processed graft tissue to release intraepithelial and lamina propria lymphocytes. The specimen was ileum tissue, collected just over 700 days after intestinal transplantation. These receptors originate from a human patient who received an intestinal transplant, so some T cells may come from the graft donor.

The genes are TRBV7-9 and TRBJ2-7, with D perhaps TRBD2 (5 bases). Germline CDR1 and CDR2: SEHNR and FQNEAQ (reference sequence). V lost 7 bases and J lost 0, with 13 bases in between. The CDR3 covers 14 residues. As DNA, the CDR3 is TGTGCCAGCACCGGGGTCGGAGTCTCCTACGAGCAGTACTTC. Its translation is CASTGVGVSYEQYF.

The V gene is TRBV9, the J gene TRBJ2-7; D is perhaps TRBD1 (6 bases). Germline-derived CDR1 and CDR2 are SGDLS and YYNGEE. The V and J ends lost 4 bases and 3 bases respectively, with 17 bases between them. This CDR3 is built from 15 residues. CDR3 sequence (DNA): TGTGCCAGCAGCCCGTATGCAGGGGCGGGCTACGAGCAGTACTTC. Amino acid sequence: CASSPYAGAGYEQYF.

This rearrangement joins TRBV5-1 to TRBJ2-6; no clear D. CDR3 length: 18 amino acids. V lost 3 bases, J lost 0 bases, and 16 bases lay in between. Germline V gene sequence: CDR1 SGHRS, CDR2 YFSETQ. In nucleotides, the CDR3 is TGCGCCAGCAGCTCCCGGGTAACAGTCAACTCTGGGGCCAACGTCCTGACTTTC. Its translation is CASSSRVTVNSGANVLTF.

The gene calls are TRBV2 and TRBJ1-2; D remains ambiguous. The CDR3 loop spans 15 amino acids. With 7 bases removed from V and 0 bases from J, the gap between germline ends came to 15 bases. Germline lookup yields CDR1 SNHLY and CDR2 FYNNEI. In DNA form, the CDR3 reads TGTGCCAGCACAGTGAGAACGGGAACTAACTATGGCTACACCTTC. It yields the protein CASTVRTGTNYGYTF.

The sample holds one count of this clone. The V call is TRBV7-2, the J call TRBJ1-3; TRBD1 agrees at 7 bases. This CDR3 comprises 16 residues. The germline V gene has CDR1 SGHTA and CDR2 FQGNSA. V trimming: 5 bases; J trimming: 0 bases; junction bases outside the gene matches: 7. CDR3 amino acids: CASSPGQFASGNTIYF. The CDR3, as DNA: TGTGCCAGCAGCCCGGGACAGTTTGCCTCTGGAAACACCATATATTTT.

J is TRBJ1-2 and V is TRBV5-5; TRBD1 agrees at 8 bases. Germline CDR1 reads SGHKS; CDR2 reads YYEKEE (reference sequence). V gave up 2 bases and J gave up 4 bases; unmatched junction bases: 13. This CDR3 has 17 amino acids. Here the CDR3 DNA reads TGTGCCAGCAGCTTTGGGGTACCGGGACAGGCAATCTATGGCTACACCTTC. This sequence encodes CASSFGVPGQAIYGYTF.

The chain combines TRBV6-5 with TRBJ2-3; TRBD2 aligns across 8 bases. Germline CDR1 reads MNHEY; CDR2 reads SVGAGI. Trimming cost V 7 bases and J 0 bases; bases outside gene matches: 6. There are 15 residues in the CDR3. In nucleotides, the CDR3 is TGTGCCAGCACAAATCGGGGGGGGAGCACAGATACGCAGTATTTT. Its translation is CASTNRGGSTDTQYF.

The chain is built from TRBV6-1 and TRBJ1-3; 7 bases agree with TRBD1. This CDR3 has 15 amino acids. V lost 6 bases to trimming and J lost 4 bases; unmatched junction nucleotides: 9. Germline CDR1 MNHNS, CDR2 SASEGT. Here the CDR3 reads CASRRDSVLGNTIYF. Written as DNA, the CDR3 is TGTGCCAGCAGACGGGACAGCGTTTTAGGAAACACCATATATTTT.

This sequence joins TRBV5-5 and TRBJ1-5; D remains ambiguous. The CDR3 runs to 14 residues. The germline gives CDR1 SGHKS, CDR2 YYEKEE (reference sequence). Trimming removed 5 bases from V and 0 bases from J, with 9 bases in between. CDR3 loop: CASRPDLSNQPQHF. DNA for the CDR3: TGTGCCAGCAGACCGGACCTTAGCAATCAGCCCCAGCATTTT.